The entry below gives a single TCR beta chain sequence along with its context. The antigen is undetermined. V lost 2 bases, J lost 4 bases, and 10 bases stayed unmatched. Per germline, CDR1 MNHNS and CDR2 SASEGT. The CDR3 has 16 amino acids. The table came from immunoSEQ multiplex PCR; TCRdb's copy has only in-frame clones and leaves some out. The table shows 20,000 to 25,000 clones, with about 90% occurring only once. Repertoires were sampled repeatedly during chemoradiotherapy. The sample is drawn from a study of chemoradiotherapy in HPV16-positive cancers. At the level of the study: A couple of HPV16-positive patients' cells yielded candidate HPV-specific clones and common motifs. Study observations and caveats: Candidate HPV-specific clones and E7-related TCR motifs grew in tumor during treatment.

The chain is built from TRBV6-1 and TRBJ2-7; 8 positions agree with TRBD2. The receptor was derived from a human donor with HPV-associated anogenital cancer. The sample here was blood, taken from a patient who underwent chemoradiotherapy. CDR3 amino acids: CASSELGTSPYYEQYF. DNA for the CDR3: TGTGCCAGCAGTGAACTGGGGACTAGTCCCTATTACGAGCAGTACTTC.